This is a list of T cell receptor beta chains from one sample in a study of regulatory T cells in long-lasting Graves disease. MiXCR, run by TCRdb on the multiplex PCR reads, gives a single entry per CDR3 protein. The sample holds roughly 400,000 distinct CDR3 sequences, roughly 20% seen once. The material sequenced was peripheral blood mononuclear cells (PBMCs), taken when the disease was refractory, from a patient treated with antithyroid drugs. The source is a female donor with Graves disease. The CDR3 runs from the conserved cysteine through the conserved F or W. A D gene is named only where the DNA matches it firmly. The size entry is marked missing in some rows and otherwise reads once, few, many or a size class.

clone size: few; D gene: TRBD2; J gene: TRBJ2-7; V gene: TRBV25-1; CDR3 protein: CASSGGSRGSSYEQYF; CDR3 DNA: TGTGCCAGCAGTGGAGGCTCGCGCGGGAGCTCCTACGAGCAGTACTTC
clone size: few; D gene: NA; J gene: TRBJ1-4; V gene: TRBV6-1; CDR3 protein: CASSKKGGTNEKLFF; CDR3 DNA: TGTGCCAGCAGCAAAAAGGGGGGGACTAATGAAAAACTGTTTTTT
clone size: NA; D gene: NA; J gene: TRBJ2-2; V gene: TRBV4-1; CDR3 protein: CASSQEGSNTGELFF; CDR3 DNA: TGCGCCAGCAGCCAAGAGGGGTCGAACACCGGGGAGCTGTTTTTT
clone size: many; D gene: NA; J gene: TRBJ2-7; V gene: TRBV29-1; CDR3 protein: CSVEGDTGNAYEQYF; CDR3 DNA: TGCAGCGTTGAAGGAGACACAGGGAACGCCTACGAGCAGTACTTC
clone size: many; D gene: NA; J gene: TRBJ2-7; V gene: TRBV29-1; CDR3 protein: CSVVEDSGWREQYF; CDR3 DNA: TGCAGCGTTGTAGAGGACAGCGGATGGCGAGAGCAGTACTTC
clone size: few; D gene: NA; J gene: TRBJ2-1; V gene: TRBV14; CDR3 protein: CASSPRLNSYNEQFF; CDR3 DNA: TGTGCCAGCAGCCCCCGACTAAACTCCTACAATGAGCAGTTCTTC
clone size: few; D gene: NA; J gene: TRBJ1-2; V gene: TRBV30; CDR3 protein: CAWSHPRRGYDYGYTF; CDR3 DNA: TGTGCCTGGAGTCATCCGAGGAGGGGGTATGACTATGGCTACACCTTC
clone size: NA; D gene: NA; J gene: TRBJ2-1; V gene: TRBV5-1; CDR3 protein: CASSEHGPWKRGEQFF; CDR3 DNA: TGCGCCAGCAGCGAGCATGGTCCATGGAAACGTGGTGAGCAGTTCTTC
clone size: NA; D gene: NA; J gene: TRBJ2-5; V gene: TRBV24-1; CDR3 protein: CATSDPPLETQYF; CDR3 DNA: TGTGCCACCAGTGATCCCCCCTTGGAGACCCAGTACTTC
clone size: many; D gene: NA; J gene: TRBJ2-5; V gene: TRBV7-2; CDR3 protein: CASSLRGIGSRETQYF; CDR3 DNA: TGTGCCAGCAGCTTACGGGGAATCGGTTCTAGGGAGACCCAGTACTTC
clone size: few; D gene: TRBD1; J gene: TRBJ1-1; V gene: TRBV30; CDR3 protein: CAWSPRTGWGTEAFF; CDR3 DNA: TGTGCCTGGAGTCCTCGGACAGGCTGGGGCACTGAAGCTTTCTTT
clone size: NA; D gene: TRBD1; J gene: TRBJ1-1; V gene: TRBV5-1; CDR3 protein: CASSRAGGAGTEAFF; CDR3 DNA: TGCGCCAGCAGCCGGGCAGGGGGCGCGGGCACTGAAGCTTTCTTT
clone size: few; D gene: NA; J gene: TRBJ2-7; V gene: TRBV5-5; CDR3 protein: CASSHDPGIYYEQYF; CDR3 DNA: TGTGCCAGCAGCCACGATCCCGGAATCTACTACGAGCAGTACTTC
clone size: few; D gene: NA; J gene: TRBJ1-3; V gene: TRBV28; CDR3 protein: CASSLLGKSSGNTIYF; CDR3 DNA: TGTGCCAGCAGTTTATTGGGCAAGAGCTCTGGAAACACCATATATTTT
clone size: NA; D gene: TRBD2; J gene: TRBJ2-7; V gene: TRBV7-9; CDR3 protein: CASSSSGRAYEQYF; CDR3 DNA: TGTGCCAGCAGCAGTAGCGGGAGGGCCTACGAGCAGTACTTC
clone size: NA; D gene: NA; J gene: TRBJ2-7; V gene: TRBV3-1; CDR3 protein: CASSPSPTGTYEQYF; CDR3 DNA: TGTGCCAGCAGCCCCAGTCCGACTGGCACCTACGAGCAGTACTTC
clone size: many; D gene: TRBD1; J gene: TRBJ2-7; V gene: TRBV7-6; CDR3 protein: CASSSNPTGVLGYEQYF; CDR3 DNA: TGTGCCAGCAGCTCAAATCCGACAGGGGTCTTAGGATACGAGCAGTACTTC
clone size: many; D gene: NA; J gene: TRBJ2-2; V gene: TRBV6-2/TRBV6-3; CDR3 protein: CASNYSGPQRLFF; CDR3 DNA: TGTGCCAGCAACTACTCAGGCCCACAGAGGCTGTTTTTT
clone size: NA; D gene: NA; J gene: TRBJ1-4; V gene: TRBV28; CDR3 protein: CASSLGFTAGARFGPREKLFF; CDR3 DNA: TGTGCCAGCAGTTTAGGATTTACGGCAGGGGCCCGGTTTGGTCCTCGCGAAAAACTGTTTTTT
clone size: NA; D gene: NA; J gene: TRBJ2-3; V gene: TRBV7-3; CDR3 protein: CASSSRAGTDTQYF; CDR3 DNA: TGTGCCAGCAGCTCGAGGGCTGGAACAGATACGCAGTATTTT
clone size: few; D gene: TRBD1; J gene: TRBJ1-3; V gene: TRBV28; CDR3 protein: CASSGGTGLNTIYF; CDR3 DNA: TGTGCCAGCAGTGGAGGGACAGGGCTTAACACCATATATTTT
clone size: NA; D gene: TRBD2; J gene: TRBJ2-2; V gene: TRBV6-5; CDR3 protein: CASSYSTSGDPNTGELFF; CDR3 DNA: TGTGCCAGCAGTTACTCGACGAGCGGGGACCCGAACACCGGGGAGCTGTTTTTT
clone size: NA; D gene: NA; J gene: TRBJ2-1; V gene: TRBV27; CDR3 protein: CATKHSGGPNEQFF; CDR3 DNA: TGTGCCACCAAACACAGCGGAGGCCCCAATGAGCAGTTCTTC
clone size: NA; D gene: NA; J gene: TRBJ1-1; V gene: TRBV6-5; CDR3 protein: CASSSPSGGFIEAFF; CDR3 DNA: TGTGCCAGCAGTTCTCCATCGGGGGGGTTCATTGAAGCTTTCTTT
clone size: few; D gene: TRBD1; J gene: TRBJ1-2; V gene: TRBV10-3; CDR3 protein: CAIRDTVGQGAKGYTF; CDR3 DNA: TGTGCCATCAGGGATACCGTGGGACAGGGGGCTAAAGGCTACACCTTC
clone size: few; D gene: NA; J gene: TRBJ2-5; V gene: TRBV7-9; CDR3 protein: CASSRDFRETQYF; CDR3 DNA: TGTGCCAGCAGTCGGGACTTCCGAGAGACCCAGTACTTC